These 10 T cell receptor beta chains came from one sample sequenced in a study of CD4 T cells in relation to SARS-CoV-2 and coronaviruses. Antigen specificity for these receptors is unknown. The table came from immunoSEQ multiplex PCR; TCRdb's copy has only in-frame clones and leaves some out. The sample records over 15,000 clones, about 80% being singletons. CD4+ T cells from unexposed donors were obtained before the COVID-19 pandemic (2011-2018). After ten to eleven days of culture, CD4+ T cells were isolated. The sequenced material came from CD4+ T cells from PBMCs, cultured in vitro. The receptors originated from a human donor in good health.

The chain couples TRBV18 to TRBJ2-7; possibly TRBD2 for D (5 bases). The ends were cut back, 1 base at V and 2 bases at J, with 12 bases in the middle. Germline V gene sequence: CDR1 KGHSH, CDR2 LQKENI. This CDR3 has 15 amino acids. CDR3 sequence: CASSPQLGSPYEQYF. The CDR3 DNA reads TGTGCCAGCTCACCACAACTAGGATCGCCCTACGAGCAGTACTTC. The entire variable domain, with the rest obtained from reference TRBV18 and TRBJ2-7, is as follows: NAGVMQNPRHLVRRRGQEARLRCSPMKGHSHVYWYRQLPEEGLKFMVYLQKENIIDESGMPKERFSAEFPKEGPSILRIQQVVRGDSAAYFCASSPQLGSPYEQYFGPGTRLTVT.

This chain uses TRBV6-2 or TRBV6-3 with TRBJ1-2; the D gene is possibly TRBD1 (6 bases). CDR1 and CDR2 from the germline V gene are MNHEY and SVGEGT. CDR3 size: 15 residues. The V end lost 2 bases, the J end lost 3 bases, and 13 bases lay between the germline ends. The CDR3 loop is CASSYGGRVDYGYTF. For the CDR3, the DNA is TGTGCCAGCAGTTACGGGGGGCGCGTTGACTATGGCTACACCTTC.

The chain joins TRBV4-1 to TRBJ2-7; 13 positions match TRBD2. The J segment lost 4 bases and the V segment lost 1 base, leaving 4 bases of the junction unmatched. The length of the CDR3 is 16 residues. Germline V lookup: CDR1 MGHRA, CDR2 YSYEKL. The CDR3 protein is CASSQGGTSGVYEQYF. CDR3 in DNA: TGCGCCAGCAGCCAAGGAGGGACTAGCGGGGTATACGAGCAGTACTTC.

The chain couples TRBV7-2 to TRBJ2-3; 11 nucleotides line up with TRBD2. V lost 4 bases and J lost 5; bases outside the gene matches: 8. The CDR3 extends over 16 amino acids. CDR1 and CDR2 (germline): SGHTA, FQGNSA. The CDR3 loop is CASSSFSGGAGDTQYF. The CDR3 nucleotides are TGTGCCAGCAGCTCGTTTAGCGGGGGGGCGGGAGATACGCAGTATTTT.

The chain joins TRBV10-2 to TRBJ1-4, with TRBD1 identical over 7 bases. The germline V gene encodes CDR1 WSHSY and CDR2 SAAADI. Trimming removed 6 bases from V and 4 bases from J; junction bases left unmatched: 8. The CDR3 is made up of 15 amino acids. The CDR3 here is CASSEQGPFNEKLFF. The CDR3 DNA sequence: TGCGCCAGCAGCGAACAGGGGCCCTTTAATGAAAAACTGTTTTTT.

J is TRBJ2-7 and V is TRBV6-5; TRBD1 might be the D (6 bases). V was clipped by 0 bases and J by 4 bases, with 13 bases between them. The CDR3 consists of 15 residues. Per the germline V gene, CDR1 is MNHEY and CDR2 is SVGAGI. Here the CDR3 DNA reads TGTGCCAGCAGTTACTCGGGTCAGGGGATTTACGAGCAGTACTTC. It specifies CASSYSGQGIYEQYF.

This clone was detected once. J is TRBJ2-1 and V is TRBV7-9, with TRBD1 matching 8 bases. The V and J ends lost 9 bases and 5 bases, in that order; junction bases with no gene match: 12. This CDR3 is built from 15 residues. CDR1 and CDR2 (germline): SEHNR, FQNEAQ (reference sequence). The CDR3 loop reads CASLNSGGSNNEQFF. The CDR3 region has the DNA TGTGCCAGTTTGAACTCAGGGGGCTCAAACAATGAGCAGTTCTTC.

The genes are TRBV5-1 and TRBJ2-2; D may be TRBD2 (8 bases). CDR3 length equals 16 residues. Germline V lookup: CDR1 SGHRS, CDR2 YFSETQ. V lost 4 bases and J 0 bases, leaving 13 bases between the germline ends. The CDR3 nucleotides are TGCGCCAGCAGCCGGGAGGGACAGCCGAACACCGGGGAGCTGTTTTTT. Amino acid sequence: CASSREGQPNTGELFF.

The chain couples TRBV2 to TRBJ2-3; 8 bases line up with TRBD2. The CDR3 has 17 residues. Germline V gives CDR1 SNHLY, CDR2 FYNNEI. The V and J ends lost 4 bases and 0 bases, in that order; junction bases with no gene match: 9. In DNA, the CDR3 is TGTGCCAGCAGTGTGGTGGCGGGGGGACCAAGCACAGATACGCAGTATTTT. This gives the protein CASSVVAGGPSTDTQYF.

The V call is TRBV6-6, the J call TRBJ2-3; 8 nucleotides match TRBD2. The J segment lost 7 bases and the V segment lost 6 bases, leaving 9 bases of the junction unmatched. The CDR3 extends over 14 amino acids. The germline CDR1 and CDR2 sequences are MNHNY and SVGAGI (reference sequence). CDR3: CASSPGGASYTQYF. The CDR3 DNA follows: TGTGCCAGCAGCCCCGGGGGGGCTTCGTATACGCAGTATTTT.